These 10 T cell receptor beta chains were sequenced from one sample in a study of identical twins. MiXCR, applied by TCRdb to the 5' RACE reads, yields one record per CDR3 protein. Of 500,000 to 600,000 distinct CDR3 sequences in the sample, about 20% were seen once. A further study also used this sample, focusing on T cells expressing NK-cell markers.

Sequenced input: CD4+ T cells sorted from blood. These TCRs come from a woman aged 18-29 years in good health.

The V gene is TRBV9, the J gene TRBJ2-7; unclear D gene. Trimming took 0 bases from V and 4 from J, leaving 14 bases between them. CDR1 and CDR2 from the germline V gene are SGDLS and YYNGEE. This CDR3 has 15 residues. CDR3 sequence reads: CASSVDPSKRYEQYF. The CDR3 nucleotides read TGTGCCAGCAGCGTAGATCCGAGTAAGCGATACGAGCAGTACTTC.

The rearrangement uses TRBV7-2 and TRBJ1-4; D may be TRBD1 (6 bases). V dropped 2 bases and J dropped 5 bases, with 12 bases sitting between them. This CDR3 is built from 15 residues. CDR1 and CDR2 from the germline V gene are SGHTA and FQGNSA. The DNA for the CDR3 is TGTGCCAGCAGCTTAATACAGGGTGGGAATGAAAAACTGTTTTTT. Protein: CASSLIQGGNEKLFF. Drawing the rest from reference TRBV7-2 and TRBJ1-4, the complete variable domain is GAGVSQSPSNKVTEKGKDVELRCDPISGHTALYWYRQSLGQGLEFLIYFQGNSAPDKSGLPSDRFSAERTGGSVSTLTIQRTQQEDSAVYLCASSLIQGGNEKLFFGSGTQLSVL.

This clonotype has more than one count but fewer than ten. This sequence joins TRBV20-1 and TRBJ2-7; D call uncertain. Trimming removed 1 base from V and 2 bases from J, with 15 bases in between. The CDR3 spans 15 residues. From germline, CDR1 is DFQATT and CDR2 SNEGSKA (reference sequence). CDR3 amino acids: CSARVPKAPAYEQYF. DNA of the CDR3: TGCAGTGCTAGAGTCCCCAAAGCCCCTGCCTACGAGCAGTACTTC.

This clonotype was seen at least ten times. The germline gene is not matched at one end of the junction; a read error may be the cause. J is TRBJ2-5 and V is TRBV7-7; perhaps TRBD2 as D (5 bases). The CDR3 contains 14 residues. The V gene's germline CDR1 is SSHAT and CDR2 FNYEAQ (reference sequence). The CDR3 bases are TGTGCTAGCAGCTTAGCGCCTAGCTCAGAGACCCAGTACTTC. The encoded protein is CASSLAPSSETQYF. The full variable domain, with the rest looked up from reference TRBV7-7 and TRBJ2-5, is GAGVSQSPRYKVTKRGQDVTLRCDPISSHATLYWYQQALGQGPEFLTYFNYEAQPDKSGLPSDRFSAERPEGSISTLTIQRTEQRDSAMYRCASSLAPSSETQYFGPGTRLLVL.

This chain connects TRBV5-1 to TRBJ1-2; D not resolved. The germline V gene has CDR1 SGHRS and CDR2 YFSETQ. The germline V and J ends were trimmed by 0 bases and 8 bases, with 14 bases remaining between them. The CDR3 totals 14 residues. The CDR3 region is CASSLAETVSGYTF. The CDR3 coding sequence is TGCGCCAGCAGCTTGGCCGAGACGGTCTCGGGCTACACCTTC. Full variable domain (outside the CDR3, taken from reference TRBV5-1 and TRBJ1-2): KAGVTQTPRYLIKTRGQQVTLSCSPISGHRSVSWYQQTPGQGLQFLFEYFSETQRNKGNFPGRFSGRQFSNSRSEMNVSTLELGDSALYLCASSLAETVSGYTFGSGTRLTVV.

The chain is built from TRBV20-1 and TRBJ1-2; weak D call: TRBD1 (5 bases). Germline V CDR1 and CDR2: DFQATT, SNEGSKA (reference sequence). This CDR3 comprises 14 residues. V was shortened by 4 bases and J by 7 bases, with 19 bases between the two germline ends. The CDR3 reads CSATLGTGIGGYTF. The CDR3 nucleotides are TGCAGTGCTACCCTGGGGACGGGTATAGGTGGCTACACCTTC.

V and J are TRBV20-1 and TRBJ2-7, with TRBD2 matching over 8 bases. This CDR3 region has 16 residues. J was trimmed by 0 bases and V by 6 bases; bases with no gene match: 13. In germline, CDR1 is DFQATT, CDR2 SNEGSKA (reference sequence). In DNA, the CDR3 is TGCAGTGCAGCCACTAGCGGACGATACCTCTCCTACGAGCAGTACTTC. It codes for CSAATSGRYLSYEQYF.

The V and J genes are TRBV20-1 and TRBJ2-5, with D perhaps TRBD2 (6 bases). The CDR3 has 14 amino acids. The ends were cut back, 6 bases at V and 5 bases at J, with 19 bases in the middle. Germline V gene lookup returns CDR1 DFQATT and CDR2 SNEGSKA (reference sequence). The CDR3 loop reads CSAARSSGRETQYF. The CDR3 DNA is TGCAGTGCCGCCCGGAGTAGCGGCAGGGAGACCCAGTACTTC.

The chain has TRBV4-1 and TRBJ1-5, with D maybe TRBD1 (6 bases). The V gene's germline CDR1 is MGHRA and CDR2 YSYEKL. Between the trimmed V and J ends, which lost 3 bases and 1 base, there was a span of 13 bases. The CDR3 has 16 amino acids. The CDR3 nucleotides read TGCGCCAGCAGCCAGTTGGGGGGGGCGAGCAATCAGCCCCAGCATTTT. Its protein is CASSQLGGASNQPQHF.

A few counts support this clonotype. This chain connects TRBV10-3 to TRBJ2-7; possibly TRBD1 for D (5 bases). Germline lookup yields CDR1 ENHRY and CDR2 SYGVKD. The CDR3 has 15 residues. The V end lost 4 bases, the J end lost 2 bases, and 15 bases lay between the germline ends. The CDR3 sequence is CAISGPDTVTYEQYF. The CDR3 region has the DNA TGTGCCATCAGTGGCCCGGACACCGTGACCTACGAGCAGTACTTC.